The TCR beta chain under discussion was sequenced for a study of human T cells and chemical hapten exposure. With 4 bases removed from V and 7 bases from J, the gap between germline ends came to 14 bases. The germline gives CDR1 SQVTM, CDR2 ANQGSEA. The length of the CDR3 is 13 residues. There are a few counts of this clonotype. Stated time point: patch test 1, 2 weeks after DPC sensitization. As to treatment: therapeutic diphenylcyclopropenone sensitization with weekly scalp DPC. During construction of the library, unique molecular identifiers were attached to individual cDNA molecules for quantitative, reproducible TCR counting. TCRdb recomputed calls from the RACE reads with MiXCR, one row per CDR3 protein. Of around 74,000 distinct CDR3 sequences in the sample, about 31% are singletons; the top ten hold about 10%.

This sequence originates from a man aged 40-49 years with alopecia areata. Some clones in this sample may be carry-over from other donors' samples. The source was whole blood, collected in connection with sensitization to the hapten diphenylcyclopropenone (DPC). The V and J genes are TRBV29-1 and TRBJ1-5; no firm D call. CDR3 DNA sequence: TGCAGCGTTGTATGGCGGGCGGGCCAGCCCCAGCATTTT. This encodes CSVVWRAGQPQHF.